This T cell receptor beta chain was identified in a study of blood T cell repertoires in COVID-19 (TCRdb year 2020). Broadly, across the study: The collaborator samples originated in the United States, Italy and Spain and spanned the acute and convalescent phases of COVID-19. A de-identified subject ID, COVID-19 status, age in years and sex were almost always included in the sample metadata. The samples were drawn from the first 160 participants of the ongoing ImmuneRACE study and from 1,254 subjects provided by 6 global collaborators. The dataset comprised deeply sampled blood TCRbeta repertoires from subjects exposed to, actively infected with, or recovered from COVID-19. The repertoires were released in a freely available public database intended as a resource for research on the immune response to SARS-CoV-2. The material from the prospective study consisted of cDNA or gDNA derived from T cells, B-cell-depleted T cells, or PBMCs. HLA class I and class II types, where available, came from metadata supplied by the sample provider rather than from assay-based typing. Here is what the overall study found, with its caveats: The quantity of clinical and demographic metadata differed by source and by participant and was supplied without curation.

Per the germline V gene, SGHTA is the CDR1 and FQGNSA is the CDR2. The V and J ends are trimmed by 3 bases and 8 bases, leaving 7 bases between them. The CDR3 sequence holds 11 residues, the cysteine and phenylalanine included. Kept here is only the CDR3 DNA, which spans 33 bases and is read in frame from base 1. The immunoSEQ Assay, a bias-controlled multiplex PCR, was used to amplify TCRbeta CDR3 regions from genomic DNA. On the study's bioinformatics: Within the assay, amplification of reference gene primers was used to estimate how many nucleated cells each sample contained. Sequence reads were collapsed and filtered to measure the absolute abundance of every unique TCRbeta CDR3 rearrangement. For each sample, productive Simpson clonality was calculated as the square root of Simpson's diversity index across productive rearrangements. Here the immuneACCESS table is served through TCRdb, limited to in-frame sequences with V and J called. Missing clones are a known gap in these copies; in checked studies unresolved V genes cover under half, and the rest lacks a known reason. V, J and clone size were drawn from that table, and D and trimming were deduced from the DNA. Recorded for this sample are around 400,000 clones; approximately 89% of them occurred a single time. Clones ranked in the top ten supply 1.5% to 2% of the sample.

As for this clone: Its antigen target is currently unknown. No much larger clonotype is one base removed from it; base qualities were not supplied.

Participants in the prospective study were aged roughly 18 to 100 years, lived in 20 to 25 United States geographic areas, and enrolled through a virtual design. Cohort assignment in the prospective study relied on participant-reported clinical history from a screening survey and a study questionnaire. ImmuneRACE Cohort 3 recovered participants were defined by two consecutive negative NP/OP PCR tests, healthcare professional clearance, or symptom resolution. Mobile phlebotomists in the prospective study collected whole blood, serum and a nasopharyngeal or oropharyngeal swab from every participant. Prospective study participants could optionally give additional blood draws and questionnaires over a roughly 2-month period. Prospective study blood samples were shipped either frozen or at room temperature before DNA extraction.

The rearranged segments are TRBV7-2 and TRBJ1-2, with the D gene not confidently named. What was sequenced was PBMCs or T cells enriched from blood (not recorded which). The receptor comes from a woman younger than 45 who had recovered from COVID-19. The nucleotides are TGTGCCAGCAGCTTGGCAGTGGGCTACACCTTC. It translates to CASSLAVGYTF.